Presented here are 13 T cell receptor beta chains from one specimen sequenced in a study of breast tumors, draining lymph nodes, adjacent tissues. MiXCR, run by TCRdb on the multiplex PCR reads, gives a single entry per CDR3 protein. This table holds roughly 25,000 distinct CDR3 sequences, approximately 75% found once. The specimen sequenced was tumor-adjacent breast tissue. All receptors come from a female donor with breast cancer. Some clones in this sample may be carry-over from other donors' samples.

This sequence joins TRBV20-1 and TRBJ2-7, with D possibly matching TRBD2 (5 bases). The CDR3 runs 12 residues. Trimming stripped 1 base from V and 5 bases from J, with 9 bases between. Germline V gives CDR1 DFQATT, CDR2 SNEGSKA (reference sequence). CDR3 in amino acids: CSARGPGNEQYF. DNA of the CDR3: TGCAGTGCTAGAGGGCCGGGAAACGAGCAGTACTTC.

The chain combines TRBV15 with TRBJ1-5; D is unresolved. Germline assignment: CDR1 LNHNV and CDR2 YYDKDF (reference sequence). Between the trimmed V and J ends, which lost 0 bases and 0 bases, there was a span of 6 bases. The CDR3 is 15 amino acids. In nucleotides, the CDR3 is TGTGCCACCAGCAGAGAGAGGGATAGCAATCAGCCCCAGCATTTT. As protein: CATSRERDSNQPQHF.

This chain joins TRBV5-5 and TRBJ2-7, with 9 nucleotides matching TRBD1. V shed 4 bases, J shed 0 bases, and the junction held 8 bases outside the gene matches. In germline, CDR1 is SGHKS, CDR2 YYEKEE (reference sequence). This CDR3 has 16 residues. The CDR3 coding sequence is TGTGCCAGCAGCCGGACCGGGACAGGGCTCTCCTACGAGCAGTACTTC. Protein: CASSRTGTGLSYEQYF.

This clonotype was detected once. This rearrangement joins TRBV5-1 to TRBJ2-5; 11 bases fit TRBD2. The germline V gene encodes CDR1 SGHRS and CDR2 YFSETQ. The CDR3 runs 14 residues. J lost 4 bases, V lost 5 bases, and 4 bases had no gene match. The CDR3 sequence: CASRSLAGGETQYF. CDR3 bases: TGCGCCAGCAGATCTCTAGCGGGAGGAGAGACCCAGTACTTC.

The chain joins TRBV9 to TRBJ1-2, with TRBD1 identical over 7 bases. The CDR3 sequence is 15 residues long. Germline assignment: CDR1 SGDLS and CDR2 YYNGEE. With V trimmed by 4 bases and J by 0 bases, 6 bases remained unmatched. CDR3 loop: CASSPGGQANYGYTF. DNA for the CDR3: TGTGCCAGCAGCCCAGGGGGACAAGCTAACTATGGCTACACCTTC.

V and J are TRBV10-3 and TRBJ2-7, with TRBD2 matching 12 bases. Germline trimming cut 6 bases from V and 2 bases from J; bases unmatched to any gene: 2. Germline CDR1 reads ENHRY; CDR2 reads SYGVKD. The CDR3 sequence is 14 residues long. The CDR3 sequence is CAIRRLAGAYEQYF. CDR3 coding DNA: TGTGCCATCAGGAGACTAGCGGGGGCCTACGAGCAGTACTTC.

The chain couples TRBV6-2 or TRBV6-3 to TRBJ2-5, with TRBD2 as a possible D gene (5 bases). Trimming shortened V by 4 bases and J by 5 bases, and 14 bases separated the two germline ends. This CDR3 is built from 14 residues. From germline, CDR1 is MNHEY and CDR2 SVGEGT. The CDR3 nucleotides are TGTGCCAGCAGTTCCATTAGGAGGACGGAGACCCAGTACTTC. Translated, it gives CASSSIRRTETQYF.

In its sample, this clonotype ranks as medium-sized (0.01 to 0.1%). The chain carries TRBV15 and TRBJ2-7; D is possibly TRBD2 (5 bases). This CDR3 comprises 15 residues. V dropped 3 bases and J dropped 2 bases, with 14 bases sitting between them. Per the germline V gene, CDR1 is LNHNV and CDR2 is YYDKDF (reference sequence). The CDR3 is CATSRELVGAYEQYF. The CDR3 DNA reads TGTGCCACCAGCAGGGAATTGGTGGGAGCCTACGAGCAGTACTTC.

The J gene is TRBJ2-5, the V gene TRBV6-5; TRBD1 might be the D (6 bases). The CDR3 totals 12 residues. Trimming removed 6 bases from V and 1 base from J, with 6 bases in between. CDR1 and CDR2 (germline): MNHEY, SVGAGI. The CDR3 protein is CASRTGQETQYF. Written as DNA, the CDR3 is TGTGCCAGCAGGACAGGCCAAGAGACCCAGTACTTC.

CDR3 nucleotide sequence: TGCAGTGCTAGTCGCGAGAGGGGGTCGCGCTACAATGAGCAGTTCTTC. Protein product: CSASRERGSRYNEQFF. This chain links TRBV20-1 with TRBJ2-1; D may be TRBD1 (6 bases). The ends were cut back, 3 bases at V and 3 bases at J, with 18 bases in the middle. CDR1 and CDR2 from the germline V gene are DFQATT and SNEGSKA (reference sequence). The CDR3 is 16 amino acids.

This clonotype has at least ten counts. The chain links TRBV27 to TRBJ2-2, with 12 bases aligning to TRBD2. The CDR3 contains 14 residues. The V gene end was trimmed by 6 bases and the J gene end by 4 bases; junction bases not matched to a gene: 0. Looked up from germline, CDR1 is MNHEY and CDR2 is SMNVEV (reference sequence). The CDR3: CASRTSGSTGELFF. The CDR3, as DNA: TGTGCCAGCAGGACTAGCGGGAGCACCGGGGAGCTGTTTTTT.

J is TRBJ2-3 and V is TRBV11-2; D possibly corresponds to TRBD2 (6 bases). The V gene lost 2 bases and the J gene lost 8 bases, with 14 bases spanning the gap. This CDR3 is built from 14 residues. From germline, CDR1 is SGHAT and CDR2 FQNNGV. The CDR3 protein is CASSLSGTRPTQYF. CDR3 in DNA: TGTGCCAGCAGCTTATCCGGGACTCGTCCTACGCAGTATTTT.

The J gene is TRBJ2-1, the V gene TRBV6-5; D remains unclear. The ends were cut back, 0 bases at V and 8 bases at J, with 8 bases in the middle. The CDR3 is 13 amino acids. The germline gives CDR1 MNHEY, CDR2 SVGAGI. This CDR3 is CASSYSPGYEQFF. CDR3 sequence (DNA): TGTGCCAGCAGTTACTCCCCCGGTTATGAGCAGTTCTTC.